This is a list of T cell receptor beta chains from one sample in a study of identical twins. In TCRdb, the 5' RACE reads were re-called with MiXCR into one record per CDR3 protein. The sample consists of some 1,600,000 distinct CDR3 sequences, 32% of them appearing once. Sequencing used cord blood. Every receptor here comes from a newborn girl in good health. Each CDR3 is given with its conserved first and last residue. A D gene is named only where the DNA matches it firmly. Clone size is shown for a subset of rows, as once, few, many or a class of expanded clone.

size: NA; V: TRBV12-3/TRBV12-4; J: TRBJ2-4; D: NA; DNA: TGTGCCAGCAGTTTAACTAGAGCGAACATTCAGTACTTC; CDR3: CASSLTRANIQYF
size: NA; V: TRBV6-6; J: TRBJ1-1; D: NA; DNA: TGTGCCAGCGGGGATCTTACAGGGTGGGGCACTGAAGCTTTCTTT; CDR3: CASGDLTGWGTEAFF
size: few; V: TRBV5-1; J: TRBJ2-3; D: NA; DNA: TGCGCCAGCAGCTTGGGTCACAGGGATACGCAGTATTTT; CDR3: CASSLGHRDTQYF
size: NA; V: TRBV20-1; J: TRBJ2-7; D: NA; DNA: TGCAGTGCTAGAGATCCCCTAACGGGGAGCTCCTACAATGAGCAGTACTTC; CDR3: CSARDPLTGSSYNEQYF
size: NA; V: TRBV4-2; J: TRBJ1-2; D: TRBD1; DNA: TGTGCCAGCAGCCAAGTCACTGTGTCCCGGGACAGGCAAGACTATGGCTACACCTTC; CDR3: CASSQVTVSRDRQDYGYTF
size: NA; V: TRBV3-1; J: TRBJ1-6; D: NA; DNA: TGTGCCAGCAGCCCGAGGACAAATTCACCCCTCCACTTT; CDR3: CASSPRTNSPLHF
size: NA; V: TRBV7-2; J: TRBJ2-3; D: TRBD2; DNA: TGTGCCAGCAGCTTGACTAGCGGGATAGATACGCAGTATTTT; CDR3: CASSLTSGIDTQYF
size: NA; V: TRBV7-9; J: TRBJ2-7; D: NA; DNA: TGTGCCAGCAACGACGGATGGGTGTCGTACTTC; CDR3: CASNDGWVSYF
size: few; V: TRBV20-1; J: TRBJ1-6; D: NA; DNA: TGCAGTGCTAGCCCGCGTCTACCTAATTCACCCCTCCACTTT; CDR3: CSASPRLPNSPLHF
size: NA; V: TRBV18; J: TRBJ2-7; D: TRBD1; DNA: TGTGCCAGCTCACCACTAGGACAGGGGGCTCGCCCTTATACCTACGAGCAGTACTTC; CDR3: CASSPLGQGARPYTYEQYF
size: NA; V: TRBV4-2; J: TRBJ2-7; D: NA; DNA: TGTGCCAGCAGCCAGCCGGGACTCAACTACGAGCAGTACTTC; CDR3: CASSQPGLNYEQYF
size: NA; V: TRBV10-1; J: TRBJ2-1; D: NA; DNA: TGCGCCAGCAGTGAGTCTGGGGGAACAAGGTACAATGAGCAGTTCTTC; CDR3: CASSESGGTRYNEQFF
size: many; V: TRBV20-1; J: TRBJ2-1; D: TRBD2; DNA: TGCAGCCGAGCGGGGCTCAATGAGCAGTTCTTC; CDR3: CSRAGLNEQFF
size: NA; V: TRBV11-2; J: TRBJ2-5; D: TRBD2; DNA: TGTGCCAGCAGCTCCCTTGGACTAGCGGGGGTGGAGACCCAGTACTTC; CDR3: CASSSLGLAGVETQYF
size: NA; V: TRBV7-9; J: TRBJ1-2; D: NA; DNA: TGTGCCAGCAGCGGGGGGGTGGCAAACTATGGCTACACCTTC; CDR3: CASSGGVANYGYTF
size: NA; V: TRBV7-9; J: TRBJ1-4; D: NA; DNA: TGTGCCAGCAGCTTCGGGGCGGGCGGTGAAAAACTGTTTTTT; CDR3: CASSFGAGGEKLFF
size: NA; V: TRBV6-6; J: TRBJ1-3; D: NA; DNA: TGTGCCAGCAGTTACTCAGGGGGTTTCGGCTCTGGAAACACCATATATTTT; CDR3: CASSYSGGFGSGNTIYF
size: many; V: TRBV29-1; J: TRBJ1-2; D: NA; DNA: TGCAGCGTTGGTGAGTCTCAGGAAGGCTACACCTTC; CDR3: CSVGESQEGYTF
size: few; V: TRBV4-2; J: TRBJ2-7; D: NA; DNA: TGTGCCAGCAGCCAAGATGGCGGTTACTACGAGCAGTACTTC; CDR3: CASSQDGGYYEQYF
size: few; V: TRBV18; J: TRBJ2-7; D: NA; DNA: TGTGCCAGCTCACCACCGAGGGGATCCTACGAGCAGTACTTC; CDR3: CASSPPRGSYEQYF
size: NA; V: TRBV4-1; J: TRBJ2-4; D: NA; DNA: TGCGCCAGCAGCCATGGACATCTAGCCAAAAACATTCAGTACTTC; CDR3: CASSHGHLAKNIQYF
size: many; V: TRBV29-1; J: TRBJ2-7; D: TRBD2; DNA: TGCAGCGCCAAAGTAGCGGGGAGCGGCGAGCAGTACTTC; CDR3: CSAKVAGSGEQYF
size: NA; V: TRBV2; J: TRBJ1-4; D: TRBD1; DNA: TGTGCCAGCAGTGACCGTAACAGGGGAGGCGTTGAAAAACTGTTTTTT; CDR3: CASSDRNRGGVEKLFF
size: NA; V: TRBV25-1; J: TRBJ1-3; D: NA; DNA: TGTGCCAGCAGTGAAACGCCCTATGGAAACACCATATATTTT; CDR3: CASSETPYGNTIYF
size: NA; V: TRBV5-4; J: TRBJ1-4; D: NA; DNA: TGTGCCAGCAGCTTGAATCAGAGAGGGAATGAAAAACTGTTTTTT; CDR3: CASSLNQRGNEKLFF
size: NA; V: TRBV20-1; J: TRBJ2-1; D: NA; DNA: TGCAGTTCTTCCTTACCCCACAATGAGCAGTTCTTC; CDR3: CSSSLPHNEQFF
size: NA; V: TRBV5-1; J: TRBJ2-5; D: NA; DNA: TGCGCCAGCAGCTTGGAAGGAGGGCTCGGAGAGACCCGGTACTTC; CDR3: CASSLEGGLGETRYF
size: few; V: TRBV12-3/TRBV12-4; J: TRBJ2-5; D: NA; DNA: TGTGCCAGCAGTTTGAAAAGGGGGATAGAGGAGACCCAGTACTTC; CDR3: CASSLKRGIEETQYF
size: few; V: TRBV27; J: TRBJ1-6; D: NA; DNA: TGTGCCAGCAGAGGACAGACGGGGTCACCCCTCCACTTT; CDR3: CASRGQTGSPLHF
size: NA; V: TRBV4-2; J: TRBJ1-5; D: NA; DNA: TGTGCCAGCAGCCAAGAATTTCTTGACCGCCAGCCCCAGCATTTT; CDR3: CASSQEFLDRQPQHF
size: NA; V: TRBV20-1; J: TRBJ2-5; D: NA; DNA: TGCAGTGCGATGGACGCCCAAGAGACCCAGTACTTC; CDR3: CSAMDAQETQYF
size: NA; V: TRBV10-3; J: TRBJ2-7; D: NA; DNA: TGTGCCATCAGTGAATCTGCTATGGAAGAGCAGTACTTC; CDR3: CAISESAMEEQYF
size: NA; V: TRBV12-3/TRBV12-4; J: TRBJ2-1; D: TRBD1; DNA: TGTGCCAGCAGTCCCGGGACAGGGGATTGGGATGAGCAGTTCTTC; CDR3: CASSPGTGDWDEQFF
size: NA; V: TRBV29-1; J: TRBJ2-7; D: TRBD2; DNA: TGCAGCGTCGTAGCGGGGGGCCCCTACAATGAGCAGTACTTC; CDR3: CSVVAGGPYNEQYF
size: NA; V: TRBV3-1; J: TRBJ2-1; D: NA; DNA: TGTGCCAGCAGCCAAGATTCGCTTTCGGCAGCCCCTATCTCCTACAATGAGCAGTTCTTC; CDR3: CASSQDSLSAAPISYNEQFF
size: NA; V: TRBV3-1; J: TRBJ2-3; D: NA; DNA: TGTGCCAGCAGCCAAGAGGGTCCTTTGGGGGGCACAGATACGCAGTATTTT; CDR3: CASSQEGPLGGTDTQYF
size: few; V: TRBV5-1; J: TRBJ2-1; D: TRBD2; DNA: TGCGCCAGCAGCTTGGCCCCAACGGGGGGGGTAAATGAGCAGTTCTTC; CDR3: CASSLAPTGGVNEQFF
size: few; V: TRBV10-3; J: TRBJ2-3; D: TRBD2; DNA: TGTGCCATCAGCAGGACTAGCATCACAGATACGCAGTATTTT; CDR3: CAISRTSITDTQYF
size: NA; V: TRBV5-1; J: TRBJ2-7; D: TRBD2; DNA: TGCGCCAGCAGCTCTAGCGGGAGGTCCGTCTACGAGCAGTACTTC; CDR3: CASSSSGRSVYEQYF
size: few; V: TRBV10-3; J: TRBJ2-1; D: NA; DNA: TGTGCCATCATGGACCAATACAATGAGCAGTTCTTC; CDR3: CAIMDQYNEQFF
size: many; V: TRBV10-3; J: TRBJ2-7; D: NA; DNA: TGTGCCATCAGTGATACAGGGCCTGCCTCCTACGAGCAGTACTTC; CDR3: CAISDTGPASYEQYF
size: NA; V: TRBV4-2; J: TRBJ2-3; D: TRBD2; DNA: TGTGCCAGCAGCCAAGTTACGCGGGGGGGCACAGATACGCAGTATTTT; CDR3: CASSQVTRGGTDTQYF
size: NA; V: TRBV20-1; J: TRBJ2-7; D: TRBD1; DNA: TGCAGTGCTAGGGTCCCGGGACAGGGGTACGAGCAGTACTTC; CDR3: CSARVPGQGYEQYF
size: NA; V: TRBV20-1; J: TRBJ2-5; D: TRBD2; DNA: TGCAGTGCTAGTTCTGAGGCGGGACTAGCGGGAGTAACCCCTTTGATTCAAGAGACCCAGTACTTC; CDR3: CSASSEAGLAGVTPLIQETQYF
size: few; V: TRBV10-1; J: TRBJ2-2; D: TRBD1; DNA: TGCGCCAGCAGTGATCCAGGGGGCACCGGGGAGCTGTTTTTT; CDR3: CASSDPGGTGELFF
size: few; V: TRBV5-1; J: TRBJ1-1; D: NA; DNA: TGCGCCAGCAGCTTGGGGCCGATTTTGGACACTGAAGCTTTCTTT; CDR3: CASSLGPILDTEAFF
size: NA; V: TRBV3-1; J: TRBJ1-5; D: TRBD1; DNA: TGTGCCAGCAGCCAAACAGGGGGCCGGCAGCCCCAGCATTTT; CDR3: CASSQTGGRQPQHF
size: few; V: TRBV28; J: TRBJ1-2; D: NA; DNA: TGTGCCAGCAGTTTTATGCAGGGACCCTATGGCTACACCTTC; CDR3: CASSFMQGPYGYTF
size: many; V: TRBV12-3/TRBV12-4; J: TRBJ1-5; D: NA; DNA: TGTGCCAGCGCCGACTATAGCAATCAGCCCCAGCATTTT; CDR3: CASADYSNQPQHF
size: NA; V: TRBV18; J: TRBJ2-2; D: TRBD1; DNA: TGTGCCAGCTCACCACCGAACGACAGGGCCGCGAACACCGGGGAGCTGTTTTTT; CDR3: CASSPPNDRAANTGELFF
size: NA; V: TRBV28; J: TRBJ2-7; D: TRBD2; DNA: TGTGCCACCCTAGACCCGGGACTAAGGGTCTACGAGCAGTACTTC; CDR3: CATLDPGLRVYEQYF
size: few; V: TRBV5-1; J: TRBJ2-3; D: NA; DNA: TGCGCCAGCAGCTTGGAATCGGGGGCCCGCACAGATACGCAGTATTTT; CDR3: CASSLESGARTDTQYF
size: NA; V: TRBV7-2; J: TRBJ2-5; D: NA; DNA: TGTGCCAGCAGCTTAGCTGGGGCGGTGACCCAGTACTTC; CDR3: CASSLAGAVTQYF